A selection of T cell receptor beta chains follows, all from one sample in a study of shared clonotypes between healthy human individuals. The assay was immunoSEQ multiplex PCR, and TCRdb's table has in-frame clones only and misses some. The sample lists around 700,000 clones, approximately 73% seen once, with more than 1.5% in the top ten. Sequenced: memory CD4+ T cells sorted from blood. The source of these receptors is a woman in her 30s in good health. Each CDR3 is given with its conserved first and last residue. Each record gives: clone size, J gene, D gene, V gene, CDR3 protein, CDR3 DNA. The D gene is left open where the match is weak. A row's size may be missing; if present it is once, few, many or a size class.

size: once; J: TRBJ2-1; D: -; V: TRBV28; CDR3: CATTTGPGQVIF; DNA: TGTGCCACAACGACAGGTCCAGGGCAGGTAATCTTC
size: -; J: TRBJ2-7; D: -; V: TRBV20-1; CDR3: CSAYMVYEQYF; DNA: TGCAGTGCATACATGGTCTACGAGCAGTACTTC
size: -; J: TRBJ2-1; D: -; V: TRBV5-4; CDR3: CASSETYNEQFF; DNA: TGTGCCAGCAGCGAGACCTACAATGAGCAGTTCTTC
size: few; J: TRBJ2-5; D: -; V: TRBV5-1; CDR3: CASSLAPQETQYF; DNA: TGCGCCAGCAGCTTGGCTCCTCAAGAGACCCAGTACTTC
size: -; J: TRBJ1-1; D: -; V: TRBV18; CDR3: CASSSTTEAFF; DNA: TGTGCCAGCTCGTCGACCACTGAAGCTTTCTTT
size: -; J: TRBJ2-7; D: -; V: TRBV6-5; CDR3: CATRGGDYEQYF; DNA: TGTGCCACCAGGGGAGGGGACTACGAGCAGTACTTC
size: -; J: TRBJ2-6; D: -; V: TRBV5-1; CDR3: CASTKDARANVLTF; DNA: TGCGCCAGCACCAAGGATGCGAGGGCCAACGTCCTGACTTTC
size: -; J: TRBJ2-6; D: -; V: TRBV12-2; CDR3: CASRCKDGSSGANVLTF; DNA: TGTGCAAGTCGCTGTAAGGACGGATCCTCTGGGGCCAACGTCCTGACTTTC
size: once; J: TRBJ2-7; D: TRBD2; V: TRBV27; CDR3: CASSLADSYEQYF; DNA: TGTGCCAGCAGTCTAGCGGACTCCTACGAGCAGTACTTC
size: -; J: TRBJ2-2; D: -; V: TRBV7-7; CDR3: CASSGTANTGELFF; DNA: TGTGCCAGCAGCGGAACGGCGAACACCGGGGAGCTGTTTTTT
size: -; J: TRBJ1-5; D: TRBD1; V: TRBV15; CDR3: CATSGLDRGRSNQPQHF; DNA: TGTGCCACCAGCGGGTTGGACAGGGGTCGGAGCAATCAGCCCCAGCATTTT
size: -; J: TRBJ1-1; D: -; V: TRBV19; CDR3: CASKTGRNTEAFF; DNA: TGTGCCAGTAAGACAGGTAGGAACACTGAAGCTTTCTTT
size: few; J: TRBJ1-1; D: -; V: TRBV7-6; CDR3: CASSLALTAREAFF; DNA: TGTGCCAGCAGCTTAGCGTTGACAGCCAGAGAAGCTTTCTTT
size: -; J: TRBJ2-7; D: TRBD2; V: TRBV19; CDR3: CASSPMTSPTTSYEQYF; DNA: TGTGCCAGTAGTCCAATGACTAGCCCTACGACCTCCTACGAGCAGTACTTC
size: -; J: TRBJ1-2; D: -; V: TRBV2; CDR3: CASSGGGTGGYTF; DNA: TGTGCCAGCAGTGGTGGGGGGACTGGTGGCTACACCTTC
size: -; J: TRBJ2-6; D: -; V: TRBV4-2; CDR3: CASSQDRGAGANVLTF; DNA: TGTGCCAGCAGCCAAGACCGCGGGGCTGGGGCCAACGTCCTGACTTTC
size: once; J: TRBJ2-7; D: -; V: TRBV15; CDR3: CATSREKVRGGHEQYF; DNA: TGTGCCACCAGCAGGGAGAAGGTCAGGGGCGGACACGAGCAGTACTTC
size: -; J: TRBJ2-3; D: -; V: TRBV28; CDR3: CASSPEGAGTDTQYF; DNA: TGTGCCAGCAGCCCGGAGGGGGCAGGCACAGATACGCAGTATTTT